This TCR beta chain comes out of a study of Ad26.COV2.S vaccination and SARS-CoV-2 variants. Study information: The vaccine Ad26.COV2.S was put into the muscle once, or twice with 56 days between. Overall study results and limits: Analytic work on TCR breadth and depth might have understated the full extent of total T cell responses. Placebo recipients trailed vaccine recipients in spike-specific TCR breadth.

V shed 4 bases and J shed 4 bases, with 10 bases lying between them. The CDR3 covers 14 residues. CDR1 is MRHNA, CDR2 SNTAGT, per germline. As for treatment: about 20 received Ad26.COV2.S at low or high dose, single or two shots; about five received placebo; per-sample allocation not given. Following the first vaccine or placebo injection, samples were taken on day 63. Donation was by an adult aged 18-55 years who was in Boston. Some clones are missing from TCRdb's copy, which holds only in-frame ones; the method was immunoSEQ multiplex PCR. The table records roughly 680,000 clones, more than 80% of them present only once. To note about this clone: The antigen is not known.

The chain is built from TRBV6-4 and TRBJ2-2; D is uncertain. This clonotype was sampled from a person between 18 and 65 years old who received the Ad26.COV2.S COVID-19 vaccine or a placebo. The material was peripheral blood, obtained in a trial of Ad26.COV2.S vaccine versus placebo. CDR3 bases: TGTGCCAGCAGTGTCGGTCTCTTCACCGGGGAGCTGTTTTTT. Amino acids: CASSVGLFTGELFF.